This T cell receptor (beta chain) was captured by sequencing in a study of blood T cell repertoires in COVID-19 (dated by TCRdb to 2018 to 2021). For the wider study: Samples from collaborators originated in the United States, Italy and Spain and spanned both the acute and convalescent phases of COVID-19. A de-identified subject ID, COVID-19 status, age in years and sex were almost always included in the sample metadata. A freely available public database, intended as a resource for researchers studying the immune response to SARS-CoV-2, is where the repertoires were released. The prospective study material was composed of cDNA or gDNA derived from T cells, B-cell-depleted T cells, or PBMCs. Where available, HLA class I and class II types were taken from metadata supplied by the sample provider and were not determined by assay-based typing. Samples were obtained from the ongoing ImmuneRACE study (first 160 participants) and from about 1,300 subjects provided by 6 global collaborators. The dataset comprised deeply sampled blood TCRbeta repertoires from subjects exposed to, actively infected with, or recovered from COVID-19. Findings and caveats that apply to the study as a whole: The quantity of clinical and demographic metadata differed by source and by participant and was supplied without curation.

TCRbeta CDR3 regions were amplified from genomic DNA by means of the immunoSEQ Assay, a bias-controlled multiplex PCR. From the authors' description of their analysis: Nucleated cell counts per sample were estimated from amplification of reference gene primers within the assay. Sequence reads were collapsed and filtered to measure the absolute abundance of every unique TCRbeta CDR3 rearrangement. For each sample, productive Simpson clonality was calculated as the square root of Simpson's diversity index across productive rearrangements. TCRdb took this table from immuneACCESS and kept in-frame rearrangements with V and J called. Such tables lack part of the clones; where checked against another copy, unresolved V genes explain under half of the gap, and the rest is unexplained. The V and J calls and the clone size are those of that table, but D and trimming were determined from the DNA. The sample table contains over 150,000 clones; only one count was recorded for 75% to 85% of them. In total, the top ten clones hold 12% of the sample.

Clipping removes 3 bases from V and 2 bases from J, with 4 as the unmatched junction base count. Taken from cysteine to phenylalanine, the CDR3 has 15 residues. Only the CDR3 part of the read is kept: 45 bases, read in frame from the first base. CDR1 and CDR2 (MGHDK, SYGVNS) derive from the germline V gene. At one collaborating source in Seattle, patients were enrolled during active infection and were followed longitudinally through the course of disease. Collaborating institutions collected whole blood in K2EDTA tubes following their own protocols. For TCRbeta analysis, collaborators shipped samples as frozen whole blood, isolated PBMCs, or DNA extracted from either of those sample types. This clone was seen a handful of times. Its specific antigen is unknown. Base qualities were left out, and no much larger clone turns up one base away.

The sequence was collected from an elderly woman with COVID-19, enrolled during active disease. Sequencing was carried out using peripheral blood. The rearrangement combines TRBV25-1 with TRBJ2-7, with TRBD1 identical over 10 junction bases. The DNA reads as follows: TGTGCCAGCAGTGAGCCCGGGACAGGGGCCTACGAGCAGTACTTC. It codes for CASSEPGTGAYEQYF.